This record covers a single T cell receptor (beta chain). Some clones are missing from TCRdb's copy, which holds only in-frame ones; the method was immunoSEQ multiplex PCR. The table has around 100,000 clones, around 89% seen once. The sample comes from a study of control samples from healthy donors and cancer patients. The CDR3 totals 15 residues. The V and J ends lost 4 bases and 8 bases, in that order; junction bases with no gene match: 7. From germline, CDR1 is KGHSH and CDR2 LQKENI. The receptor was isolated from a man aged 55 to 69 with lung cancer. Sequencing was done on a sample of PBMCs. The V and J genes are TRBV18 and TRBJ1-6; 8 bases line up with TRBD1. The CDR3 region is CASSLRTGKDSPLHF. CDR3 nucleotide sequence: TGTGCCAGCTCACTGCGGACAGGGAAGGATTCACCCCTCCACTTT.